The following is a T cell receptor beta chain sequence with its context. Its target is unknown. Germline and junction disagree at one end, which may indicate a read error. This specimen comes from a study of CD8+CD57+ T cells in acquired aplastic anemia. Notes on the study in general: Patients and controls shared 25 to 35 CD8+ CDR3 sequences, highly expressed in patients.

Using genomic DNA as the template, TCR beta VDJ and CDR3 profiling was carried out. Via MiXCR, TCRdb re-called the reads, giving one row per CDR3 protein. The sample yields 200,000 or so distinct CDR3 sequences, 55% to 70% seen once. This CDR3 comprises 15 residues. The germline gives CDR1 SQVTM, CDR2 ANQGSEA. The sequence was collected from a human donor with severe aplastic anemia or a healthy control (not recorded which). The chain has TRBV29-1 and TRBJ2-7; TRBD1 agrees at 9 bases. The specimen sequenced was sorted CD4+, CD8+, or CD8+CD57+ T cells (not recorded which) from PBMCs. CDR3 in DNA: TGCAGCGTAGAAGACCGGGACAGGGATAACTACGAGCAGTACTTC. Amino acids: CSVEDRDRDNYEQYF.